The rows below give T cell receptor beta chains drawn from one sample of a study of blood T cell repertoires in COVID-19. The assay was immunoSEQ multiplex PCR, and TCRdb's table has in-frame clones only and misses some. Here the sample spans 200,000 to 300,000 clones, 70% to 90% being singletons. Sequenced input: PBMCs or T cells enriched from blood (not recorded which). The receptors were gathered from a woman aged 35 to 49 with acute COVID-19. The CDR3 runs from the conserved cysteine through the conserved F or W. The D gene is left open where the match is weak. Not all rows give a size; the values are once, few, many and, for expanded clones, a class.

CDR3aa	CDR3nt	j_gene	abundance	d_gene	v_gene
CASSLRAGETQYF	TGTGCCAGCAGCTTGAGGGCCGGAGAGACCCAGTACTTC	TRBJ2-5	-	-	TRBV7-2
CASREQVTGELFF	TGTGCCAGTAGGGAACAGGTCACCGGGGAGCTGTTTTTT	TRBJ2-2	-	-	TRBV19
CASSPPTGGSNEQFF	TGTGCCAGCTCACCACCTACTGGCGGGAGTAATGAGCAGTTCTTC	TRBJ2-1	once	TRBD2	TRBV18
CASRDRGGSPLHF	TGTGCCAGTAGGGACAGGGGTGGTTCACCCCTCCACTTT	TRBJ1-6	-	TRBD1	TRBV19
CASSSQGFGNTIYF	TGTGCCAGCAGCTCACAGGGATTTGGAAACACCATATATTTT	TRBJ1-3	few	-	TRBV7-8
CASRTGAAYEAFF	TGTGCCAGCCGGACAGGGGCCGCCTATGAAGCTTTCTTT	TRBJ1-1	-	TRBD1	TRBV19
CASSQDVTVLAGFGETQYF	TGCGCCAGCAGCCAAGATGTAACGGTACTAGCGGGATTCGGAGAGACCCAGTACTTC	TRBJ2-5	-	TRBD2	TRBV4-3
CASSLTDSNQPQHF	TGTGCCAGCAGTCTGACAGATAGCAATCAGCCCCAGCATTTT	TRBJ1-5	-	-	TRBV2
CASSRDTSAWSQYF	TGTGCCAGCAGTAGGGACACCTCGGCGTGGTCGCAGTATTTT	TRBJ2-3	-	-	TRBV7-2
CASSLPGQGNYGYTF	TGTGCCAGCAGTCTCCCGGGACAGGGGAACTATGGCTACACCTTC	TRBJ1-2	-	TRBD1	TRBV28
CASSPHEQGVSEAFF	TGTGCCAGCAGTCCCCATGAACAGGGGGTCTCTGAAGCTTTCTTT	TRBJ1-1	-	TRBD1	TRBV28
CATSLGAGTSTDTQYF	TGTGCCACCAGTCTGGGAGCCGGGACTAGCACAGATACGCAGTATTTT	TRBJ2-3	-	-	TRBV24-1
CASSLAGVYNEQFF	TGTGCCAGCAGCTTAGCCGGGGTCTACAATGAGCAGTTCTTC	TRBJ2-1	-	-	TRBV7-9
CASSWYRAETQYF	TGTGCCAGCAGCTGGTACAGGGCGGAGACCCAGTACTTC	TRBJ2-5	-	-	TRBV13
CASTRGGNEQFF	TGTGCCAGCACCAGGGGAGGGAATGAGCAGTTCTTC	TRBJ2-1	-	-	TRBV27
CASSSILASSGANVLTF	TGTGCCAGCAGTTCCATACTAGCGAGCTCTGGGGCCAACGTCCTGACTTTC	TRBJ2-6	-	TRBD2	TRBV27
CASSYGAGSFEAFF	TGTGCCAGCAGTTACGGGGCCGGATCGTTCGAAGCTTTCTTT	TRBJ1-1	-	-	TRBV6-5
CASSLGLAGETGELFF	TGTGCCAGCAGTCTCGGACTAGCGGGAGAGACCGGGGAGCTGTTTTTT	TRBJ2-2	-	TRBD2	TRBV28
CASSPPGNSPLHF	TGTGCCAGCAGCCCCCCGGGTAATTCACCCCTCCACTTT	TRBJ1-6	few	-	TRBV3-1/TRBV3-2
CATSDGQGKETQYF	TGTGCCACCAGTGACGGACAGGGGAAGGAGACCCAGTACTTC	TRBJ2-5	-	TRBD1	TRBV24-1
CASSQDGTGGLEKLFF	TGCGCCAGCAGCCAGGACGGGACAGGGGGCCTTGAAAAACTGTTTTTT	TRBJ1-4	-	TRBD1	TRBV4-1
CASSMPGQGGEAFF	TGTGCCAGTAGTATGCCCGGACAGGGGGGGGAAGCTTTCTTT	TRBJ1-1	-	TRBD1	TRBV19
CATRLAGGPLFF	TGTGCCACCCGACTAGCGGGAGGTCCACTTTTCTTC	TRBJ2-1	-	TRBD2	TRBV12-3/TRBV12-4
CAWSVGRSGNTIYF	TGTGCCTGGAGTGTGGGGCGCTCTGGAAACACCATATATTTT	TRBJ1-3	-	-	TRBV30
CASSQERLAADRLNTEAFF	TGCGCCAGCAGCCAAGAACGGTTGGCCGCGGATAGATTGAACACTGAAGCTTTCTTT	TRBJ1-1	-	-	TRBV4-1
CASSYSGLAPGETQYF	TGTGCCAGCAGTTACTCCGGACTAGCCCCAGGAGAGACCCAGTACTTC	TRBJ2-5	-	TRBD2	TRBV6-5
CASSWGVRADGNTIYF	TGTGCCAGCAGTTGGGGCGTAAGGGCCGATGGAAACACCATATATTTT	TRBJ1-3	-	-	TRBV28
CASSLSRGETQYF	TGTGCCAGCAGCTTGTCCCGGGGAGAGACCCAGTACTTC	TRBJ2-5	-	-	TRBV7-3
CASSSGQGITDTQYF	TGTGCCAGCAGTTCCGGACAGGGTATAACAGATACGCAGTATTTT	TRBJ2-3	-	TRBD1	TRBV27
CASAQGGEQYF	TGTGCCAGCGCCCAAGGGGGCGAGCAGTACTTC	TRBJ2-7	-	-	TRBV12-3/TRBV12-4
CASSRWMVGTSGRVIGELFF	TGCGCCAGCAGCCGGTGGATGGTGGGAACTAGCGGGAGAGTGATCGGGGAGCTGTTTTTT	TRBJ2-2	-	TRBD2	TRBV4-1
CASSSRDRLSYEQYF	TGCGCCAGCAGCTCCCGGGACAGACTGTCCTACGAGCAGTACTTC	TRBJ2-7	once	TRBD1	TRBV5-1
CASSQFNRGHTEAFF	TGCGCCAGCAGCCAATTCAACAGGGGGCACACTGAAGCTTTCTTT	TRBJ1-1	-	TRBD1	TRBV4-3
CASSFSSGYGEKLFF	TGTGCCAGCAGCTTCTCATCAGGGTACGGTGAAAAACTGTTTTTT	TRBJ1-4	-	-	TRBV5-4
CATRAGTSGYNEQFF	TGTGCCACCAGGGCCGGGACTAGCGGGTACAATGAGCAGTTCTTC	TRBJ2-1	-	TRBD2	TRBV15
CASSLMTSGRMNEQFF	TGCGCCAGCAGCTTGATGACTAGCGGGAGGATGAATGAGCAGTTCTTC	TRBJ2-1	-	TRBD2	TRBV5-1
CASSPASTGLSYNEQFF	TGCGCCAGCAGCCCTGCATCGACAGGCCTCTCCTACAATGAGCAGTTCTTC	TRBJ2-1	-	-	TRBV5-1
CASSLAQGAGGYTF	TGTGCCAGCAGCTTAGCCCAGGGGGCGGGAGGCTACACCTTC	TRBJ1-2	-	TRBD1	TRBV7-8